A single sample gave rise to the 20 T cell receptor beta chains below, sequenced in a study of CD8 T cells in ankylosing spondylitis. Study outcomes and limitations: Seven to nine highly homologous variants formed a TCR beta motif that appeared characteristic of ankylosing spondylitis blood.

Antigens for these TCRs are unknown. TCRdb re-called the 5' RACE reads with MiXCR, one entry per CDR3 protein. Altogether under 150,000 distinct CDR3 sequences are present, about 15% being singletons, with the ten largest covering approximately 30%. The sequenced sample was blood, either unsorted or a sorted T cell fraction (not recorded which). The receptor source for this set is a male donor with ankylosing spondylitis.

J is TRBJ2-1 and V is TRBV5-1; 15 nucleotides align to TRBD2. Germline values: CDR1 SGHRS, CDR2 YFSETQ. The junction had 15 bases not matched to a gene; V was cut back by 4 bases and J by 7 bases. This CDR3 contains 19 residues. The CDR3 DNA sequence: TGCGCCAGCAGCACCTCCGGGACTAGCGGGAGGCCCAAGGTAAATGAGCAGTTCTTC. As protein: CASSTSGTSGRPKVNEQFF.

There are a few counts of this clonotype. V usage is TRBV9 and J usage is TRBJ1-1; D unclear. The CDR3 is 12 residues long. Trimming took 2 bases from V and 11 from J, leaving 13 bases between them. Germline CDR1 and CDR2: SGDLS and YYNGEE. CDR3 residues: CASSVSGSQAFF. As DNA, the CDR3 is TGTGCCAGCAGCGTCTCGGGAAGCCAGGCTTTCTTT.

The DNA of the CDR3 is TGTGCCAGCAGGCTTGGGAGCCAGCCCCAGCATTTT. It is translated as CASRLGSQPQHF. The chain links TRBV25-1 to TRBJ1-5; no clear D. Between the trimmed V and J ends, which lost 6 bases and 7 bases, there was a span of 10 bases. The CDR3 runs to 12 residues. Per the germline V gene, CDR1 is MGHDK and CDR2 is SYGVNS. The whole variable domain, remainder taken from reference TRBV25-1 and TRBJ1-5, is EADIYQTPRYLVIGTGKKITLECSQTMGHDKMYWYQQDPGMELHLIHYSYGVNSTEKGDLSSESTVSRIRTEHFPLTLESARPSHTSQYLCASRLGSQPQHFGDGTRLSIL.

The rearrangement joins TRBV15 to TRBJ2-1; D is unclear. Germline CDR1 LNHNV, CDR2 YYDKDF (reference sequence). The CDR3 loop spans 12 amino acids. Trimming removed 0 bases at V and 7 bases at J, with 4 bases between. The CDR3 nucleotides are TGTGCCACCAGCAGAGAAGGAAATGAGCAGTTCTTC. It translates to CATSREGNEQFF.

In this sample, this clonotype turned up a few times. The V call is TRBV20-1, the J call TRBJ2-7; D is unresolved. The CDR3 runs 11 residues. Germline CDR1 is DFQATT and CDR2 is SNEGSKA (reference sequence). Trimming removed 0 bases from V and 6 bases from J, with 6 bases in between. The CDR3 protein is CSAREMSEQYF. The CDR3 nucleotides read TGCAGTGCTAGAGAGATGAGCGAGCAGTACTTC.

This clonotype was seen a few times. The chain employs TRBV18 and TRBJ2-1; no definite D call. This CDR3 is built from 17 residues. The germline V gene has CDR1 KGHSH and CDR2 LQKENI. V was pared by 0 bases and J by 3 bases, with 15 bases between. CDR3 DNA sequence: TGTGCCAGCTCACCACCCCGCGAGGTTTCCCTCTACAATGAGCAGTTCTTC. Translation gives CASSPPREVSLYNEQFF.

V and J are TRBV27 and TRBJ2-7; 7 nucleotides align to TRBD2. Germline CDR1 MNHEY, CDR2 SMNVEV (reference sequence). V lost 6 bases and J lost 0; bases outside the gene matches: 5. CDR3 length: 14 amino acids. The DNA for the CDR3 is TGTGCCAGCAGGGTTGGCGGGAGCTCCTACGAGCAGTACTTC. This gives the protein CASRVGGSSYEQYF.

This chain links TRBV7-6 with TRBJ1-2; weak D call: TRBD1 (5 bases). The CDR3 extends over 15 amino acids. V dropped 1 base and J dropped 8 bases, with 17 bases sitting between them. CDR1 and CDR2 (germline): SGHVS, FNYEAQ. CDR3 protein: CASSLVEGDLGGYTF. DNA of the CDR3: TGTGCCAGCAGCTTAGTTGAAGGGGATTTGGGAGGCTACACCTTC.

This clonotype was picked up many times. CDR3 in DNA: TGCAGCGTTGAAGACCGCTCCTACAATGAGCAGTTCTTC. Translated, it gives CSVEDRSYNEQFF. The genes are TRBV29-1 and TRBJ2-1; D gene uncertain. The V gene lost 0 bases and the J gene lost 0 bases, with 3 bases spanning the gap. The CDR3 has 13 amino acids. Germline values: CDR1 SQVTM, CDR2 ANQGSEA.

This chain connects TRBV12-3 or TRBV12-4 to TRBJ2-5; 7 nucleotides match TRBD1. The CDR3 extends over 14 amino acids. Trimming removed 4 bases from V and 2 bases from J; junction bases left unmatched: 4. This CDR3 is CASSSGTVQETQYF. CDR3 DNA: TGTGCCAGCAGTTCAGGGACAGTACAAGAGACCCAGTACTTC.

On this clonotype itself: An end of the junction differs from the germline gene, which may be a read error. The gene calls are TRBV29-1 and TRBJ2-3, with 8 bases that match TRBD1. The CDR3 runs to 12 residues. CDR1 and CDR2 (germline): SQVTM, ANQGSEA. The CDR3 loop reads CSVRTGLDTQFF. As DNA, the CDR3 is TGCAGCGTTCGGACAGGGTTAGATACGCAGTTTTTT.

J is TRBJ1-4 and V is TRBV15, with 9 bases identical to TRBD1. Per germline, CDR1 LNHNV and CDR2 YYDKDF (reference sequence). V lost 2 bases and J lost 5; bases outside the gene matches: 6. The CDR3 extends over 16 amino acids. The CDR3 DNA reads as TGTGCCACCAGCAGAACCACAGGGGGCGGAAATGAAAAACTGTTTTTT. It is translated as CATSRTTGGGNEKLFF.

The rearrangement links TRBV7-9 to TRBJ2-2; D might be TRBD1 or TRBD2, each matching 5 bases. Germline loops: CDR1 SEHNR, CDR2 FQNEAQ (reference sequence). The CDR3 runs to 16 residues. Trimming shortened V by 1 base and J by 1 base, and 10 bases separated the two germline ends. The CDR3 DNA follows: TGTGCCAGCAGCTTAGTCCGGGACGGGAACACCGGGGAGCTGTTTTTT. Its protein is CASSLVRDGNTGELFF.

This clonotype showed up just a few times. The chain has TRBV20-1 and TRBJ2-7; TRBD1 is a possible D gene (7 bases). V was shortened by 0 bases and J by 3 bases, with 15 bases between the two germline ends. This CDR3 spans 15 amino acids. CDR1 and CDR2 (germline): DFQATT, SNEGSKA (reference sequence). CDR3 protein: CSARDLRGTDYEQYF. Here the CDR3 DNA reads TGCAGTGCTAGAGATCTCCGCGGGACAGACTACGAGCAGTACTTC.

The chain has TRBV18 and TRBJ2-1; D is uncertain. Trimming took 3 bases from V and 0 from J, leaving 15 bases between them. CDR3 length: 17 amino acids. CDR1 and CDR2 (germline): KGHSH, LQKENI. The CDR3: CASSPYVSGPSYNEQFF. The CDR3 nucleotides read TGTGCCAGCTCACCTTATGTCTCTGGGCCCTCCTACAATGAGCAGTTCTTC.

In its sample, this clonotype was seen a few times. V gene TRBV7-8 combines with J gene TRBJ2-1, with TRBD2 identical over 13 bases. Per germline, CDR1 SGHVS and CDR2 FQNEAQ. This CDR3 is built from 15 residues. J was trimmed by 6 bases and V by 4 bases; bases with no gene match: 3. CDR3 in amino acids: CASSYGTSGVNEQFF. For the CDR3, the DNA is TGTGCCAGCAGCTATGGGACTAGCGGGGTCAATGAGCAGTTCTTC.

In this sample, this clonotype is medium-sized (0.01 to 0.1%). Germline and junction disagree at one end, which may indicate a read error. V gene TRBV20-1 combines with J gene TRBJ2-1; 8 bases align to TRBD2. The CDR3 covers 15 residues. CDR1 is DFQATT and CDR2 is SNEGSKA in the germline V gene (reference sequence). The CDR3 region has the DNA TGCAGTGCTCGAGACAGCGGGAGTCATCCCAATGAGCAGTTCTTC. Protein sequence: CSARDSGSHPNEQFF.

This rearrangement joins TRBV5-1 to TRBJ2-7; D remains unclear. Looked up from germline, CDR1 is SGHRS and CDR2 is YFSETQ. V was cut by 2 bases and J by 5 bases, with 5 bases left in between. The CDR3 consists of 11 residues. CDR3 sequence (DNA): TGCGCCAGCAGCTTCAGGAACGAGCAGTACTTC. It codes for CASSFRNEQYF.

This clonotype occurred a few times. This sequence joins TRBV5-1 and TRBJ2-6; TRBD1 matches 7 bases. The junction had 14 bases not matched to a gene; V was cut back by 5 bases and J by 0 bases. From germline, CDR1 is SGHRS and CDR2 YFSETQ. CDR3 length: 19 amino acids. CDR3 sequence (DNA): TGCGCCAGCAGGACCGGACAGGTGACAGGGTACTCTGGGGCCAACGTCCTGACTTTC. It specifies CASRTGQVTGYSGANVLTF. The full variable domain, rest sourced from reference TRBV5-1 and TRBJ2-6, is KAGVTQTPRYLIKTRGQQVTLSCSPISGHRSVSWYQQTPGQGLQFLFEYFSETQRNKGNFPGRFSGRQFSNSRSEMNVSTLELGDSALYLCASRTGQVTGYSGANVLTFGAGSRLTVL.

This clonotype was counted between two and nine times. This chain connects TRBV24-1 to TRBJ2-4, with TRBD2 as a possible D gene (5 bases). Germline CDR1 reads KGHDR; CDR2 reads SFDVKD. This CDR3 comprises 16 residues. V lost 2 bases and J 9 bases, leaving 19 bases between the germline ends. CDR3 nucleotides: TGTGCCACCAGTGATTCCTCTATGATAGGACGGGGCATTCAGTACTTC. Its protein is CATSDSSMIGRGIQYF.